These 17 T cell receptor beta chains originate from one sample sequenced in a study of T cells in Graves' hyperthyroidism and ophthalmopathy. Regions amplified from RNA transcripts were the TCR beta CDR3 regions. RT-PCR in the first round (using the HTBI primer set) targeted the TCR CDR3. MiXCR, run by TCRdb on the multiplex PCR reads, gives a single entry per CDR3 protein. Among around 420,000 distinct CDR3 sequences listed, more than 15% were seen once. The sequenced material came from blood. These receptor sequences come from a woman under 30 with Graves' hyperthyroidism.

This clonotype has ten or more counts. The CDR3 region is CASSENGREQFF. The CDR3 region has the DNA TGTGCCAGCAGTGAAAACGGGCGCGAGCAGTTCTTC. The V and J genes are TRBV6-1 and TRBJ2-1; D gene ambiguous. From germline, CDR1 is MNHNS and CDR2 SASEGT. CDR3 length equals 12 residues. V lost 2 bases and J lost 10, with 9 bases in between.

In this sample, this clonotype turned up many times. The chain combines TRBV2 with TRBJ1-5; D perhaps matches TRBD1 (5 bases). V lost 6 bases and J lost 7, with 16 bases in between. Germline CDR1 reads SNHLY; CDR2 reads FYNNEI. This CDR3 has 14 residues. CDR3 sequence: CASSQDTGRQPQHF. The CDR3 bases are TGTGCCAGCAGCCAAGACACGGGGCGGCAGCCCCAGCATTTT.

CDR3 region: CATSEPRKGIQYF. CDR3 coding DNA: TGTGCCACCAGTGAACCACGAAAGGGCATTCAGTACTTC. The rearrangement uses TRBV24-1 and TRBJ2-4; D not certain. The V and J ends lost 4 bases and 9 bases respectively, with 12 bases between them. CDR1 is KGHDR and CDR2 is SFDVKD in the germline V gene. The CDR3 consists of 13 residues.

The V call is TRBV25-1, the J call TRBJ1-2, with 8 bases identical to TRBD1. Germline loops: CDR1 MGHDK, CDR2 SYGVNS. Trimming took 5 bases from V and 3 from J; bases not matched to a gene: 5. This CDR3 contains 14 residues. The CDR3 nucleotides read TGTGCCAGCAGTTGGACAGGGTCAGACTATGGCTACACCTTC. As protein: CASSWTGSDYGYTF.

The V call is TRBV28, the J call TRBJ2-7, with a tentative D call TRBD1 (6 bases). CDR1 and CDR2 (germline): MDHEN, SYDVKM. This CDR3 is 15 amino acids long. Trimming removed 7 bases at V and 0 bases at J, with 16 bases between. The CDR3 sequence is CASTPGTMSSYEQYF. CDR3 nucleotide sequence: TGTGCCAGCACTCCCGGGACAATGAGCTCCTACGAGCAGTACTTC.

The chain combines TRBV3-1 with TRBJ2-3; 8 positions match TRBD2. This CDR3 region has 17 residues. J gave up 0 bases and V 5 bases, and 10 bases lay outside the gene matches. CDR1 is LGHDT, CDR2 YNNKEL, per germline (reference sequence). In DNA, the CDR3 is TGTGCCAGCAGCGAACCGGGAGGGCGGAAAAGCACAGATACGCAGTATTTT. It is translated as CASSEPGGRKSTDTQYF.

V usage is TRBV2 and J usage is TRBJ1-2; D gene unclear. V gave up 3 bases and J gave up 3 bases, with 14 bases separating them. The CDR3 contains 15 residues. The germline gives CDR1 SNHLY, CDR2 FYNNEI. CDR3 nucleotides: TGTGCCAGCAGTGATTCGGGCCGAAATGACTATGGCTACACCTTC. Amino acids: CASSDSGRNDYGYTF.

This clonotype was recorded many times. This sequence joins TRBV12-5 and TRBJ2-7, with D uncertain. The CDR3 has 11 amino acids. V was pared by 4 bases and J by 7 bases, with 8 bases between. Per germline, CDR1 LGHNT and CDR2 FRNRAP. The CDR3: CASGSVLEQYF. The CDR3 DNA sequence: TGTGCTAGTGGTTCAGTCTTGGAGCAGTACTTC.

This clonotype was seen repeatedly, ten times or more. The chain recombines TRBV20-1 with TRBJ2-7; tentative D call: TRBD1 (7 bases). Germline CDR1 DFQATT, CDR2 SNEGSKA (reference sequence). The V and J ends lost 3 bases and 4 bases respectively, with 13 bases between them. CDR3 length: 13 residues. CDR3 in amino acids: CSAREGALYEQYF. The CDR3 nucleotides are TGCAGTGCTAGGGAGGGGGCCTTGTACGAGCAGTACTTC.

V gene TRBV3-1 combines with J gene TRBJ2-6; D is ambiguous. The CDR3 runs 16 residues. The V end was cut by 3 bases, the J end by 0 bases, with 9 bases between. Per the germline V gene, CDR1 is LGHDT and CDR2 is YNNKEL (reference sequence). The CDR3 loop reads CASSQDQNSGANVLTF. The CDR3 nucleotides are TGTGCCAGCAGCCAGGACCAGAACTCTGGGGCCAACGTCCTGACTTTC. Full variable domain (outside the CDR3, taken from reference TRBV3-1 and TRBJ2-6): DTAVSQTPKYLVTQMGNDKSIKCEQNLGHDTMYWYKQDSKKFLKIMFSYNNKELIINETVPNRFSPKSPDKAHLNLHINSLELGDSAVYFCASSQDQNSGANVLTFGAGSRLTVL.

The V gene is TRBV30, the J gene TRBJ1-1; D is ambiguous. Germline-derived CDR1 and CDR2 are GTSNPN and SVGIG (reference sequence). Trimming removed 1 base from V and 7 bases from J, with 13 bases in between. CDR3 size: 13 residues. CDR3 protein: CAWSGHGWGEAFF. CDR3 bases: TGTGCCTGGAGTGGACACGGATGGGGTGAAGCTTTCTTT.

This clonotype was observed a handful of times. This chain connects TRBV6-1 to TRBJ2-1, with a possible D match to TRBD1 (5 bases). V gave up 4 bases and J gave up 12 bases, with 13 bases separating them. Germline V lookup: CDR1 MNHNS, CDR2 SASEGT. This CDR3 is 12 amino acids long. The CDR3 nucleotides are TGTGCCAGCAGTGGCCCGGACCAGGGGCAGTTCTTC. Amino acid sequence: CASSGPDQGQFF.

Comment on this clonotype: Given a much more abundant clone one base away, this may be a read error. The gene calls are TRBV7-9 and TRBJ1-1, with a possible D match to TRBD1 (5 bases). The germline CDR1 and CDR2 sequences are SEHNR and FQNEAQ (reference sequence). Trimming took 7 bases from V and 4 from J, leaving 13 bases between them. The length of the CDR3 is 13 residues. Written as DNA, the CDR3 is TGTGCCAGCAACAACCAGGGTAGCACTGAAGCTTTCTTT. Translation: CASNNQGSTEAFF.

The chain links TRBV6-1 to TRBJ1-1; no reliable D call. This CDR3 has 13 amino acids. The germline CDR1 and CDR2 sequences are MNHNS and SASEGT. V lost 7 bases and J lost 4, with 13 bases in between. The CDR3 DNA reads TGTGCCAGCATGGGCAGGACTTTCACTGAAGCTTTCTTT. This gives the protein CASMGRTFTEAFF.

A single count supports this clonotype. This may arise from a read error, as a much more abundant clone is one base away. This chain connects TRBV27 to TRBJ2-3; D might be TRBD1 (7 bases). The CDR3 is 14 residues long. Looked up from germline, CDR1 is MNHEY and CDR2 is SMNVEV (reference sequence). Trimming took 0 bases from V and 7 from J, leaving 11 bases between them. The DNA of the CDR3 is TGTGCCAGCAGTTTATCGCGGGACAGCAATACGCAGTATTTT. As protein: CASSLSRDSNTQYF.

This clonotype was found many times. This chain connects TRBV27 to TRBJ2-7; no clear D gene. Trimming shortened V by 2 bases and J by 4 bases, and 12 bases separated the two germline ends. This CDR3 comprises 14 residues. Germline V gene sequence: CDR1 MNHEY, CDR2 SMNVEV (reference sequence). In DNA form, the CDR3 reads TGTGCCAGCAGTTTAGGGCCTCCTGGGTACGAGCAGTACTTC. Amino acids: CASSLGPPGYEQYF.

This clonotype was recorded a few times. The J gene is TRBJ1-4, the V gene TRBV11-2; D unresolved. The CDR3 covers 16 residues. V lost 3 bases to trimming and J lost 5 bases, with 16 bases between them. CDR1 SGHAT and CDR2 FQNNGV come from the germline V gene. The CDR3 coding sequence is TGTGCCAGCAGCTTTAGCAGGCAGCCTGCAAATGAAAAACTGTTTTTT. This gives the protein CASSFSRQPANEKLFF.